This TCR beta chain was retrieved from a study of beta chain features in type 1 diabetes. Study outcomes and limitations: Any HLA-type effect on TCRB rearrangement remained unresolved here. VDJ junctions from patients with type 1 diabetes contained fewer insertions and more deletions.

TCRB transcripts that were expressed got sequenced, as all of the isolated RNA had been reverse transcribed. Some clones are missing from TCRdb's copy, which holds only in-frame ones; the method was immunoSEQ multiplex PCR. The table has 70,000 to 90,000 clones, around a third seen once. This clone was found a few times. The antigen is unknown. Cells sorted by CD45RO/CCR7/CD25/CD127/CD95/CD27 comprised CD4+ naive, central memory, regulatory and stem cell-like memory cells. Over 95% purity was reached by all sorted populations. V gave up 6 bases and J gave up 7 bases; unmatched junction bases: 3. CDR1 MNHEY and CDR2 SMNVEV come from the germline V gene (reference sequence). This CDR3 spans 12 amino acids.

The material sequenced was stem cell memory CD4+ T cells from blood. The receptor's source is a woman in her late teens or twenties in good health. The chain is built from TRBV27 and TRBJ1-2, with 9 bases matching TRBD1. The CDR3, as DNA: TGTGCCAGCAGGGGACAGGGTTTTGGCTACACCTTC. Translating it yields CASRGQGFGYTF.